The source of this T cell receptor (beta chain) is a study of shared clonotypes between healthy human individuals. The data were produced by immunoSEQ multiplex PCR, yet TCRdb's version contains in-frame clones alone and is incomplete. The data contain about 1 million clones, 65% to 80% of them seen just once; the ten biggest clones take up 1.4%. The sequence was obtained from a man aged 18 to 29 in good health. The sample consisted of memory CD4+ T cells sorted from blood. Subset: CD45RA-negative fraction.

In nucleotides, the CDR3 is TGTGCCAGCAGCGTAGCTCCCAGCGGAGAGTACGAGCAGTACTTC. Amino acid sequence: CASSVAPSGEYEQYF. The rearrangement links TRBV9 to TRBJ2-5, with D tentatively TRBD2 (5 bases). Near its end, the DNA agrees better with TRBJ2-7, so the J call may be wrong. Germline CDR1 is SGDLS and CDR2 is YYNGEE. The CDR3 has 15 amino acids.